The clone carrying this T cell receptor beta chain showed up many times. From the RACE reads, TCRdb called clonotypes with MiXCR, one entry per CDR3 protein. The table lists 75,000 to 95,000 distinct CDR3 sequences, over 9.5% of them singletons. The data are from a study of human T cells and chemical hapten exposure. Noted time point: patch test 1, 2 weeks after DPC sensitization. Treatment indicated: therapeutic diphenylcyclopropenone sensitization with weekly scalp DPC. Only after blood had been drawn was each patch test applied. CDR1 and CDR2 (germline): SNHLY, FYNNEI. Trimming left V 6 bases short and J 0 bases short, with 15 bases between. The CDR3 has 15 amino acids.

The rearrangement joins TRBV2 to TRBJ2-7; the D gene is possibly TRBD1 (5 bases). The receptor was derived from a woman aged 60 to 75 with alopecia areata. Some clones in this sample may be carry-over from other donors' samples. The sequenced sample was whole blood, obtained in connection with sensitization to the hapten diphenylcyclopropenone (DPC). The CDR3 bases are TGTGCCAGCAGGGAACAGACAGTGCGCTCCTACGAGCAGTACTTC. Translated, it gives CASREQTVRSYEQYF.